This TCR beta chain was obtained from a study of cytomegalovirus exposure and HLA in healthy donors. Both 60 Vbeta primers and 13 Jbeta primers went into the PCR. Some clones are missing from TCRdb's copy, which holds only in-frame ones; the method was immunoSEQ multiplex PCR. The repertoire holds about 140,000 clones, with approximately 80% as singletons. The study's findings and limits: A later analysis showed TCR association rates differing by HLA locus, peaking at DRB1 and lowest at HLA-C. Indistinguishable V segments such as TRBV6-2 and TRBV6-3 were excluded. Whilst most TCR sequences proved rare, a subset of public TCRs occurred across many donors. The study listed around 150 cytomegalovirus-associated TCR beta chains.

As concerns this clone: As yet, its antigen is unknown.

Germline V gives CDR1 MDHEN, CDR2 SYDVKM. Trimming pared 7 bases from V and 3 bases from J, leaving 12 bases between. The CDR3 is made up of 13 amino acids. The V and J genes are TRBV28 and TRBJ1-1; D ambiguous. Sequencing used PBMCs. This clonotype was sampled from a female donor in good health and CMV-seronegative. CDR3 nucleotides: TGTGCCAGCATCGGGGTTGCGGACACTGAAGCTTTCTTT. This codes for CASIGVADTEAFF.